This TCR beta chain was profiled in a study of T cell repertoires in cytomegalovirus infection. The wider study: Based on public TCR beta signatures, there were indications of CMV infection and of a matching HLA type. Study-wide results and limits: Of the TCR beta families, the public ones yielded a cumulative frequency that identified carriers of CMV plus the relevant HLA. Ex vivo responses were dominated by HLA-C-restricted CMV-specific TCR beta clonotypes.

Each CDR3 protein gets one entry after TCRdb re-called the reads with MiXCR. The sample consists of a few hundred thousand distinct CDR3 sequences, 8% to 10% of them appearing once. In this sample, this clonotype is medium-sized. Its antigen is unidentified. The length of the CDR3 is 14 residues. V dropped 5 bases and J dropped 5 bases, with 14 bases sitting between them. Per the germline V gene, CDR1 is SGHTA and CDR2 is FQGNSA. The chain carries TRBV7-2 and TRBJ2-3, with TRBD2 as a possible D gene (6 bases). This sequence originates from a human donor in good health (CMV status not recorded). Some clones in this sample may be carry-over from other donors' samples. Source material: PBMCs. CDR3 residues: CASSPGLRGDTQYF. The CDR3 region has the DNA TGTGCCAGCAGCCCGGGACTGAGAGGAGATACGCAGTATTTT.